These 23 T cell receptor beta chains originate from one sample sequenced in a study of CD8 T cells in Susac syndrome. When the RNA was reverse transcribed, random hexamers were used with an input of 0.5 to 1 ug. MiXCR, applied by TCRdb to the immunoSEQ multiplex PCR reads, yields one record per CDR3 protein. The repertoire has more than 40,000 distinct CDR3 sequences, 93% of them found once; the top ten carry more than 0.45%. The sample comprised CD8+ T cells from PBMCs. The source is a human donor in good health.

The chain recombines TRBV29-1 with TRBJ2-6; 8 nucleotides line up with TRBD1. With 4 bases clipped from V and 3 bases from J, the junction kept 2 bases outside the gene matches. CDR3 length: 14 amino acids. Germline V gene data show CDR1 as SQVTM and CDR2 as ANQGSEA. The CDR3 DNA reads TGCAGCGTTGCAGGGGGCCTTGGGGCCAACGTCCTGACTTTC. This codes for CSVAGGLGANVLTF.

The chain joins TRBV28 to TRBJ2-1, with TRBD2 matching over 7 bases. Germline CDR1 MDHEN, CDR2 SYDVKM. The CDR3 is 16 residues long. The J segment lost 6 bases and the V segment lost 3 bases, leaving 11 bases of the junction unmatched. The CDR3 nucleotides read TGTGCCAGCAGTTTTCCTGGCGGGAGTAGGGCCAATGAGCAGTTCTTC. It translates to CASSFPGGSRANEQFF. The entire variable domain, with the rest obtained from reference TRBV28 and TRBJ2-1, is as follows: DVKVTQSSRYLVKRTGEKVFLECVQDMDHENMFWYRQDPGLGLRLIYFSYDVKMKEKGDIPEGYSVSREKKERFSLILESASTNQTSMYLCASSFPGGSRANEQFFGPGTRLTVL.

Points on this clonotype: Its ends do not fully match the called genes, so a read error is possible. The chain links TRBV19 to TRBJ2-2, with unresolved D. CDR3 size: 13 residues. Germline CDR1 LNHDA, CDR2 SQIVND (reference sequence). The CDR3 is CASSLDFTGELFF. For the CDR3, the DNA is TGTGCCAGTAGTTTAGACTTCACCGGGGAGCTGTTTTTT.

CDR3 sequence: CATRPGQGGTEAFF. CDR3 in DNA: TGTGCCACCCGTCCGGGACAGGGTGGCACTGAAGCTTTCTTT. The gene calls are TRBV24-1 and TRBJ1-1; the match to TRBD1 covers 9 bases. The CDR3 runs 14 residues. Germline assignment: CDR1 KGHDR and CDR2 SFDVKD. Trimming cost V 9 bases and J 4 bases; bases outside gene matches: 8.

The chain employs TRBV7-9 and TRBJ2-7; weak D call: TRBD2 (6 bases). The CDR3 has 13 residues. V was trimmed by 1 base and J by 3 bases, leaving 7 bases between them. Germline values: CDR1 SEHNR, CDR2 FQNEAQ (reference sequence). In DNA, the CDR3 is TGTGCCAGCAGCTTAGGGGGGGTCTACGAGCAGTACTTC. Protein product: CASSLGGVYEQYF.

The rearrangement links TRBV4-1 to TRBJ2-2; 7 bases are shared with TRBD2. Germline CDR1 is MGHRA and CDR2 is YSYEKL. The J segment lost 5 bases and the V segment lost 4 bases, leaving 4 bases of the junction unmatched. This CDR3 region has 14 residues. The CDR3, as DNA: TGCGCCAGCAGCCTAGGGAGGGAGACCGGGGAGCTGTTTTTT. Translation gives CASSLGRETGELFF.

This clonotype appeared a few times. The V and J genes are TRBV21-1 and TRBJ2-1; the DNA was not used to check the table's D call, TRBD2. TRBV21-1 is labeled a pseudogene. This CDR3 contains 17 residues. The CDR3 nucleotides are TGTGCCAGCAGCAAAGCAGGGCTAGCGGGAGCCTACAATGAGCAGTTCTTC. Its translation: CASSKAGLAGAYNEQFF.

The rearrangement uses TRBV29-1 and TRBJ2-5; TRBD1 matches at 12 bases. Germline-derived CDR1 and CDR2 are SQVTM and ANQGSEA. This CDR3 region has 15 residues. J gave up 4 bases and V 6 bases, and 9 bases lay outside the gene matches. The CDR3 coding sequence is TGCAGCGTCCTCCCGGGACAGGGGGCAAGAGAGACCCAGTACTTC. Its protein is CSVLPGQGARETQYF. Using reference TRBV29-1 and TRBJ2-5 for the parts outside the CDR3, the full variable domain is SAVISQKPSRDICQRGTSLTIQCQVDSQVTMMFWYRQQPGQSLTLIATANQGSEATYESGFVIDKFPISRPNLTFSTLTVSNMSPEDSSIYLCSVLPGQGARETQYFGPGTRLLVL.

This chain connects TRBV2 to TRBJ2-7; D might be TRBD1 (6 bases). The CDR3 sequence is 10 residues long. The germline V gene encodes CDR1 SNHLY and CDR2 FYNNEI. V was cut by 11 bases and J by 5 bases, with 10 bases left in between. CDR3 nucleotide sequence: TGTGCCGTACACAGGGACGAGCAGTACTTC. It encodes CAVHRDEQYF.

The V gene is TRBV30, the J gene TRBJ2-7; D is ambiguous. Germline assignment: CDR1 GTSNPN and CDR2 SVGIG (reference sequence). The CDR3 is 11 residues long. Between the trimmed V and J ends, which lost 5 bases and 3 bases, there was a span of 8 bases. CDR3 sequence reads: CAWALDYEQYF. The CDR3 coding sequence is TGTGCCTGGGCACTGGACTACGAGCAGTACTTC.

This clonotype was seen more than once but under ten times. The genes are TRBV5-1 and TRBJ2-7, with D possibly matching TRBD1 (5 bases). The CDR3 is made up of 14 amino acids. Germline V gene sequence: CDR1 SGHRS, CDR2 YFSETQ. Trimming stripped 0 bases from V and 1 base from J, with 8 bases between. In nucleotides, the CDR3 is TGCGCCAGCAGCTTGGGGGGCCGTTCCTACGAGCAGTACTTC. Translated, it gives CASSLGGRSYEQYF.

The chain employs TRBV5-4 and TRBJ2-3, with D possibly TRBD2 on 6 matching bases. The CDR3 length is 12 residues. V was trimmed by 4 bases and J by 12 bases, leaving 15 bases between them. CDR1 SGHNT and CDR2 YYREEE come from the germline V gene (reference sequence). CDR3 loop: CASSAGTSKQYF. The CDR3 region has the DNA TGTGCCAGCAGCGCCGGGACTTCTAAACAGTATTTT.

The chain has TRBV7-9 and TRBJ2-7; 9 nucleotides agree with TRBD1. Germline loops: CDR1 SEHNR, CDR2 FQNEAQ (reference sequence). The CDR3 consists of 11 residues. The V gene end was trimmed by 5 bases and the J gene end by 12 bases; junction bases not matched to a gene: 5. This CDR3 reads CASSTGQGRYF. The CDR3 coding sequence is TGTGCCAGCAGCACGGGACAGGGTCGGTACTTC.

The chain uses TRBV27 and TRBJ1-1; D remains ambiguous. Germline V lookup: CDR1 MNHEY, CDR2 SMNVEV (reference sequence). This CDR3 comprises 15 residues. Deletions cut 2 bases from V and 2 bases from J, with 12 bases between. The CDR3 region is CASSLTDPSNTEAFF. The DNA for the CDR3 is TGTGCCAGCAGTTTAACCGACCCTAGCAACACTGAAGCTTTCTTT.

The count of this clonotype is one. This sequence joins TRBV11-1 and TRBJ2-1, with 10 bases that match TRBD2. CDR1 is SGHAT, CDR2 FQDESV, per germline (reference sequence). The CDR3 has 20 amino acids. V shed 6 bases and J 3 bases; nucleotides not matched to a gene: 20. This CDR3 reads CASSSRQGSSTSGYYNEQFF. The CDR3, as DNA: TGTGCCAGCAGTTCTAGACAGGGTTCTTCGACTAGCGGGTACTACAATGAGCAGTTCTTC.

This clonotype was detected once. The CDR3 reads CATSSVNTEAFF. CDR3 nucleotide sequence: TGTGCCACCAGTTCAGTGAACACTGAAGCTTTCTTT. V is TRBV15 and J is TRBJ1-1; D unresolved. Trimming stripped 6 bases from V and 0 bases from J, with 5 bases between. The CDR3 totals 12 residues. CDR1 and CDR2 (germline): LNHNV, YYDKDF (reference sequence).

The rearrangement links TRBV4-1 to TRBJ2-3, with 11 bases matching TRBD2. Trimming took 3 bases from V and 7 from J; bases not matched to a gene: 9. Germline CDR1 reads MGHRA; CDR2 reads YSYEKL. The CDR3 loop spans 16 amino acids. The CDR3: CASSHILAGVRNTQYF. CDR3 nucleotides: TGCGCCAGCAGCCATATACTAGCGGGGGTCCGGAATACGCAGTATTTT.

V is TRBV28 and J is TRBJ2-5; perhaps D is TRBD1 or TRBD2 (5 bases each). This CDR3 contains 14 residues. The ends were cut back, 4 bases at V and 0 bases at J, with 9 bases in the middle. Germline V lookup: CDR1 MDHEN, CDR2 SYDVKM. The CDR3 is CASSWGSYQETQYF. The CDR3 nucleotides read TGTGCCAGCAGTTGGGGGAGTTACCAAGAGACCCAGTACTTC.

CDR3 coding DNA: TGTGCCAGCAGGGGACTCACGCCCTACGAGCAGTACTTC. Translating gives CASRGLTPYEQYF. The rearrangement links TRBV27 to TRBJ2-7, with D maybe TRBD2 (6 bases). Trimming removed 6 bases from V and 2 bases from J, with 11 bases in between. CDR3 length equals 13 residues. Per germline, CDR1 MNHEY and CDR2 SMNVEV (reference sequence).

The chain employs TRBV13 and TRBJ2-7; weak D call: TRBD1 (5 bases). From germline, CDR1 is PRHDT and CDR2 FYEKMQ (reference sequence). The V and J ends lost 7 bases and 0 bases respectively, with 13 bases between them. The CDR3 is made up of 14 amino acids. The CDR3 reads CASMRQGYSYEQYF. The CDR3, as DNA: TGTGCCAGCATGCGGCAGGGTTACTCCTACGAGCAGTACTTC. The variable domain in full, completed from reference TRBV13 and TRBJ2-7, reads AAGVIQSPRHLIKEKRETATLKCYPIPRHDTVYWYQQGPGQDPQFLISFYEKMQSDKGSIPDRFSAQQFSDYHSELNMSSLELGDSALYFCASMRQGYSYEQYFGPGTRLTVT.

This chain connects TRBV2 to TRBJ2-7; 7 bases align to TRBD2. The V gene's germline CDR1 is SNHLY and CDR2 FYNNEI. With 6 bases clipped from V and 5 bases from J, the junction kept 7 bases outside the gene matches. This CDR3 contains 13 residues. CDR3 sequence reads: CASRRGFVDEQYF. Here the CDR3 DNA reads TGTGCCAGCAGGCGGGGGTTTGTGGACGAGCAGTACTTC.

The rearrangement links TRBV2 to TRBJ1-1; no clear D gene. The CDR3 length is 17 residues. Germline assignment: CDR1 SNHLY and CDR2 FYNNEI. V gave up 7 bases and J gave up 0 bases, with 21 bases separating them. CDR3 protein: CASITFRVTRLNTEAFF. The CDR3 nucleotides are TGTGCCAGCATAACCTTTCGGGTTACGCGTTTGAACACTGAAGCTTTCTTT.

The rearrangement joins TRBV9 to TRBJ2-2; possible D gene TRBD2, 6 bases. The germline V gene encodes CDR1 SGDLS and CDR2 YYNGEE. The CDR3 spans 16 residues. Trimming took off 4 bases at V and 0 bases at J, with 13 bases between the two ends. The CDR3 sequence is CASSPWGLANTGELFF. CDR3 nucleotide sequence: TGTGCCAGCAGCCCGTGGGGACTCGCGAACACCGGGGAGCTGTTTTTT.